This TCR beta chain was identified during a study of blood T cell repertoires in COVID-19. In the study overall: COVID-19 samples, acute and convalescent, were from the United States, Italy and Spain.

Germline CDR1 reads SNHLY; CDR2 reads FYNNEI. The CDR3 totals 15 residues. V lost 7 bases, J lost 9 bases, and 12 bases stayed unmatched. As handled by the study authors: Counts of nucleated cells, estimated from reference gene primer amplification, were obtained. Sequencing was performed with immunoSEQ multiplex PCR; in TCRdb, only in-frame clones are kept and a portion is missing. The V and J calls and the clone size are those of that table, but D and trimming were determined from the DNA. The profile shows tens of thousands of clones, about 91% of them singletons. V usage is TRBV2 and J usage is TRBJ2-1; 10 nucleotides align to TRBD2. The source is a woman in her fifties or sixties with active COVID-19. Sample: peripheral blood. DNA for the CDR3: TGTGCCAGCAAGAGGCTAGCGGGAGATTTGGGTGAGCAGTTCTTC. Translation gives CASKRLAGDLGEQFF.